What follows are 28 T cell receptor beta chains derived from one specimen sequenced in a study of T cells in Graves' hyperthyroidism and ophthalmopathy (dated by TCRdb to the late 2010s). Libraries were built with multiplex PCR. Sequencing instrument: Illumina HiSeq 2000. TCR beta CDR3 regions were amplified from RNA transcripts. For the first round of RT-PCR on the TCR CDR3, the HTBI primer set was used together with the Qiagen OneStep RT-PCR kit. TCRdb reprocessing: public reads trimmed at Q25 with fastp, clones called with MiXCR, in-frame beta chains kept. Each record represents a unique CDR3 protein, reported with the most common genes and DNA among its rows. A total of 300,000 to 400,000 distinct CDR3 sequences appear in this sample, over 20% of them only once. The ten most abundant clones make up 50% of the sample. The sample taken for sequencing was blood. All receptors derive from a woman aged 45-65 years with Graves' hyperthyroidism.

This clonotype was counted many times. CDR3 DNA: TGTGCCTCCGCCTTGCGAAGGGACACTGAAGCTTTCTTT. Residues: CASALRRDTEAFF. The chain couples TRBV11-3 to TRBJ1-1, with D hard to call. CDR3 length: 13 amino acids. CDR1 and CDR2 (germline): SGHNT, YENEEA. Trimming took off 11 bases at V and 3 bases at J, with 16 bases between the two ends. The full variable domain, completed using reference TRBV11-3 and TRBJ1-1, is EAGVVQSPRYKIIEKKQPVAFWCNPISGHNTLYWYLQNLGQGPELLIRYENEEAVDDSQLPKDRFSAERLKGVDSTLKIQPAELGDSAVYLCASALRRDTEAFFGQGTRLTVV.

The rearrangement links TRBV19 to TRBJ1-2; D is unclear. The V end was cut by 7 bases, the J end by 5 bases, with 20 bases between. The CDR3 spans 15 residues. From germline, CDR1 is LNHDA and CDR2 SQIVND (reference sequence). The CDR3 reads CASTYRDYKGYGYTF. The CDR3 DNA is TGTGCCAGTACTTACCGCGATTATAAAGGGTATGGCTACACCTTC.

Note on this clonotype: At one of its ends the junction is not consistent with the germline gene, which may arise from a read error. The rearrangement uses TRBV3-1 and TRBJ2-3; no reliable D call. This CDR3 contains 14 residues. Germline V gives CDR1 LGHDT, CDR2 YNNKEL (reference sequence). This CDR3 is CASSTRRNTDMQYF. In DNA, the CDR3 is TGTGCCAGCAGCACCCGACGTAACACAGATATGCAGTATTTT.

This clonotype has a count of ten or more. The chain joins TRBV28 to TRBJ1-5, with 7 nucleotides matching TRBD1. V shed 4 bases and J 6 bases; nucleotides not matched to a gene: 6. Germline V lookup: CDR1 MDHEN, CDR2 SYDVKM. CDR3 length: 14 residues. The CDR3 DNA follows: TGTGCCAGCAGTTCCCGACAGGGAGGTCAGCCCCAGCATTTT. Translated, it gives CASSSRQGGQPQHF.

This clonotype was seen at least ten times. The CDR3 is CASRGDTGELFF. The CDR3 bases are TGTGCCAGTAGGGGGGACACCGGGGAGCTGTTTTTT. The chain recombines TRBV9 with TRBJ2-2; D may match TRBD1 or TRBD2 (6 bases each). The germline V gene encodes CDR1 SGDLS and CDR2 YYNGEE. This CDR3 has 12 amino acids. V was pared by 8 bases and J by 3 bases, with 8 bases between.

This clonotype was counted between two and nine times. This chain uses TRBV6-1 with TRBJ1-4; 10 bases match TRBD1. Germline V gene lookup returns CDR1 MNHNS and CDR2 SASEGT. The trim removed 6 bases at V and 8 bases at J, leaving 6 bases unmatched. The CDR3 has 14 residues. In DNA, the CDR3 is TGTGCCAGCAGCGGGGACAGGGGTTCAGAAAAACTGTTTTTT. Protein product: CASSGDRGSEKLFF.

This clonotype appeared a few times. Given a much more abundant clone one base away, this may be a read error. The J gene is TRBJ1-1, the V gene TRBV28; 9 bases are a match to TRBD1. V lost 8 bases to trimming and J lost 4 bases; unmatched junction nucleotides: 11. This CDR3 has 15 amino acids. From germline, CDR1 is MDHEN and CDR2 SYDVKM. CDR3 sequence: CASGSQGAGSTEAFF. CDR3 DNA: TGTGCCAGCGGATCACAGGGGGCGGGGAGCACTGAAGCTTTCTTT.

The chain combines TRBV18 with TRBJ2-2, with TRBD2 matching over 9 bases. Germline V gives CDR1 KGHSH, CDR2 LQKENI. The trim removed 1 base at V and 4 bases at J, leaving 4 bases unmatched. The CDR3 is made up of 16 amino acids. Here the CDR3 DNA reads TGTGCCAGCTCACCACTAGCGGGAGCACTCACCGGGGAGCTGTTTTTT. Translating it yields CASSPLAGALTGELFF.

This clonotype was seen ten or more times. The chain joins TRBV6-5 to TRBJ2-6; the match to TRBD1 covers 10 bases. The CDR3 totals 20 residues. Germline lookup yields CDR1 MNHEY and CDR2 SVGAGI. Unmatched junction bases numbered 10, after V lost 2 bases and J lost 0 bases. The CDR3 nucleotides are TGTGCCAGCAGTTACACTACCGGGACAGGGGCCCACTCTGGGGCCAACGTCCTGACTTTC. It specifies CASSYTTGTGAHSGANVLTF.

This clonotype was counted at least ten times. The chain uses TRBV11-1 and TRBJ2-1, with 10 bases identical to TRBD1. J was trimmed by 7 bases and V by 1 base; bases with no gene match: 4. The germline V gene has CDR1 SGHAT and CDR2 FQDESV (reference sequence). The CDR3 is 15 amino acids. This chain's CDR3 is CASSLGGQGFNEQFF. CDR3 DNA: TGTGCCAGCAGCTTAGGGGGACAGGGGTTTAATGAGCAGTTCTTC.

This clonotype was seen many times. The chain combines TRBV2 with TRBJ2-3, with D unresolved. CDR3 length: 18 residues. Germline V gene data show CDR1 as SNHLY and CDR2 as FYNNEI. V lost 0 bases and J lost 0, with 16 bases in between. The CDR3 is CASSEALGRAPSTDTQYF. CDR3 DNA: TGTGCCAGCAGTGAAGCGCTAGGACGAGCCCCCAGCACAGATACGCAGTATTTT.

V is TRBV7-9 and J is TRBJ1-2; D might be TRBD1 (5 bases). Trimming took off 2 bases at V and 6 bases at J, with 19 bases between the two ends. Germline V lookup: CDR1 SEHNR, CDR2 FQNEAQ (reference sequence). The CDR3 length is 16 residues. In DNA form, the CDR3 reads TGTGCCAGCAGCTTATATGTGGACATCCCAAAGGATGGCTACACCTTC. Encoded protein: CASSLYVDIPKDGYTF.

This clonotype has only one observation. Just one base apart from a much larger clone, this may be a read error. The V and J genes are TRBV28 and TRBJ2-4; 9 bases are a match to TRBD1. Germline CDR1 reads MDHEN; CDR2 reads SYDVKM. This CDR3 contains 15 residues. V trimming: 4 bases; J trimming: 7 bases; junction bases outside the gene matches: 8. The CDR3 is CASSSGDRVGNIQYF. The CDR3 bases are TGTGCCAGCAGTTCCGGGGACAGGGTGGGGAACATTCAGTACTTC.

Many counts were recorded for this clonotype. This chain uses TRBV20-1 with TRBJ2-3; TRBD2 matches at 9 bases. The germline V gene has CDR1 DFQATT and CDR2 SNEGSKA (reference sequence). With V trimmed by 0 bases and J by 5 bases, 9 bases remained unmatched. The CDR3 covers 16 residues. The DNA for the CDR3 is TGCAGTGCTAGAGATCGGGGCGGGAGGGTATTAGATACGCAGTATTTT. This translates into CSARDRGGRVLDTQYF.

The chain recombines TRBV6-1 with TRBJ2-1; 10 bases match TRBD1. Germline CDR1 and CDR2: MNHNS and SASEGT. The CDR3 totals 16 residues. Unmatched junction bases numbered 7, after V lost 5 bases and J lost 3 bases. CDR3 DNA sequence: TGTGCCAGCAGTCAATGGGGGACAGGGGTCTACAATGAGCAGTTCTTC. Its translation: CASSQWGTGVYNEQFF.

The chain carries TRBV7-2 and TRBJ2-5; TRBD1 is a possible D gene (8 bases). CDR3 length: 15 residues. The V end lost 5 bases, the J end lost 5 bases, and 18 bases lay between the germline ends. Germline-derived CDR1 and CDR2 are SGHTA and FQGNSA. The CDR3 loop reads CASSAGGGRQETQYF. The CDR3 region has the DNA TGTGCCAGCAGCGCAGGGGGCGGGAGACAGGAGACCCAGTACTTC.

This clonotype was seen repeatedly, ten times or more. The chain employs TRBV5-1 and TRBJ1-1; D uncertain. Trimming stripped 5 bases from V and 2 bases from J, with 13 bases between. The CDR3 is made up of 14 amino acids. Germline CDR1 is SGHRS and CDR2 is YFSETQ. The CDR3 region has the DNA TGCGCCAGCAGTGTGGCCCCGCAAAACACTGAAGCTTTCTTT. Its translation is CASSVAPQNTEAFF.

There are many counts of this clonotype. The chain recombines TRBV20-1 with TRBJ2-4; 7 positions agree with TRBD1. Germline V lookup: CDR1 DFQATT, CDR2 SNEGSKA (reference sequence). The CDR3 is 15 amino acids. V trimming: 5 bases; J trimming: 7 bases; junction bases outside the gene matches: 14. The CDR3 DNA is TGCAGTGCTTCGGACAGGCAAGGCCTAGGGAACATTCAGTACTTC. Its protein product is CSASDRQGLGNIQYF.

This clonotype was counted ten times or more. The gene calls are TRBV7-9 and TRBJ2-7, with 9 bases identical to TRBD1. Germline V CDR1 and CDR2: SEHNR, FQNEAQ (reference sequence). This CDR3 has 17 amino acids. V was clipped by 3 bases and J by 2 bases; unmatched bases: 11. The CDR3 bases are TGTGCCAGCAGCTTCTCTCTCGGACAGGGGTATGCCTACGAGCAGTACTTC. Protein product: CASSFSLGQGYAYEQYF.

Only one count was recorded for this clonotype. The chain recombines TRBV18 with TRBJ1-4; D is undetermined. The CDR3 length is 13 residues. V was cut by 3 bases and J by 8 bases, with 10 bases left in between. Per germline, CDR1 KGHSH and CDR2 LQKENI. CDR3 in DNA: TGTGCCAGCTCACCGAACAGAGAGGAAAAACTGTTTTTT. This encodes CASSPNREEKLFF.

This clonotype was seen once. The chain is built from TRBV27 and TRBJ2-1; D gene uncertain. The CDR3 sequence is 17 residues long. V lost 2 bases and J 8 bases, leaving 22 bases between the germline ends. Germline V CDR1 and CDR2: MNHEY, SMNVEV (reference sequence). The CDR3 reads CASSLAPYVPPVHEQFF. The CDR3, as DNA: TGTGCCAGCAGTTTAGCCCCCTACGTCCCCCCGGTCCATGAGCAGTTCTTC.

There are many counts of this clonotype. The gene calls are TRBV20-1 and TRBJ2-1, with D perhaps matching TRBD2 (5 bases). V was clipped by 8 bases and J by 4 bases, with 6 bases between them. The germline V gene encodes CDR1 DFQATT and CDR2 SNEGSKA (reference sequence). This CDR3 region has 10 residues. The CDR3: CSWRYNEQFF. CDR3 nucleotides: TGCAGTTGGAGGTACAATGAGCAGTTCTTC.

The rearrangement joins TRBV12-3 or TRBV12-4 to TRBJ2-2; TRBD1 agrees at 8 bases. The V gene end was trimmed by 6 bases and the J gene end by 3 bases; junction bases not matched to a gene: 6. This CDR3 has 15 residues. CDR3 DNA: TGTGCCAGCAGCGTTAGACAGGGGTACACCGGGGAGCTGTTTTTT. Translation: CASSVRQGYTGELFF.

This chain connects TRBV6-1 to TRBJ2-7; 10 nucleotides line up with TRBD2. CDR1 and CDR2 from the germline V gene are MNHNS and SASEGT. The CDR3 loop spans 15 amino acids. V lost 1 base, J lost 7 bases, and 7 bases stayed unmatched. The CDR3 bases are TGTGCCAGCAGTGAAGTAACTAGCGGGAAGCGAGAGCAGTACTTC. Protein: CASSEVTSGKREQYF.

This clonotype was picked up many times. This chain connects TRBV3-1 to TRBJ1-1; the D is unclear. Deletions cut 1 base from V and 0 bases from J, with 6 bases between. CDR3 size: 14 residues. The germline V gene has CDR1 LGHDT and CDR2 YNNKEL (reference sequence). Written as DNA, the CDR3 is TGTGCCAGCAGCCAAGGCACGGTGAACACTGAAGCTTTCTTT. Translation: CASSQGTVNTEAFF.

This clonotype was picked up a small number of times. One junction end disagrees with the germline gene, perhaps due to a read error. This chain connects TRBV6-1 to TRBJ1-1, with 7 nucleotides matching TRBD1. CDR3 length: 12 residues. Germline V lookup: CDR1 MNHNS, CDR2 SASEGT. Here the CDR3 DNA reads TGTGCCAGCAGTGAGTACAGGGGAGAAGCTCTCTTT. It is translated as CASSEYRGEALF.

Only a few counts were recorded for this clonotype. J is TRBJ2-2 and V is TRBV5-1; D gene uncertain. Germline V gene sequence: CDR1 SGHRS, CDR2 YFSETQ. V dropped 0 bases and J dropped 3 bases, with 9 bases sitting between them. CDR3 length: 15 residues. The CDR3 region is CASSLAGSHTGELFF. CDR3 coding DNA: TGCGCCAGCAGCTTGGCGGGCAGTCACACCGGGGAGCTGTTTTTT.

V is TRBV29-1 and J is TRBJ2-5, with 10 positions matching TRBD1. The CDR3 is 13 residues long. V shed 7 bases and J 5 bases; nucleotides not matched to a gene: 7. The germline V gene has CDR1 SQVTM and CDR2 ANQGSEA. CDR3 DNA: TGCAGCGCAAGACAGGGGGCAGGGGAGACCCAGTACTTC. Amino acid sequence: CSARQGAGETQYF. Complete variable domain (other parts from reference TRBV29-1 and TRBJ2-5): SAVISQKPSRDICQRGTSLTIQCQVDSQVTMMFWYRQQPGQSLTLIATANQGSEATYESGFVIDKFPISRPNLTFSTLTVSNMSPEDSSIYLCSARQGAGETQYFGPGTRLLVL.